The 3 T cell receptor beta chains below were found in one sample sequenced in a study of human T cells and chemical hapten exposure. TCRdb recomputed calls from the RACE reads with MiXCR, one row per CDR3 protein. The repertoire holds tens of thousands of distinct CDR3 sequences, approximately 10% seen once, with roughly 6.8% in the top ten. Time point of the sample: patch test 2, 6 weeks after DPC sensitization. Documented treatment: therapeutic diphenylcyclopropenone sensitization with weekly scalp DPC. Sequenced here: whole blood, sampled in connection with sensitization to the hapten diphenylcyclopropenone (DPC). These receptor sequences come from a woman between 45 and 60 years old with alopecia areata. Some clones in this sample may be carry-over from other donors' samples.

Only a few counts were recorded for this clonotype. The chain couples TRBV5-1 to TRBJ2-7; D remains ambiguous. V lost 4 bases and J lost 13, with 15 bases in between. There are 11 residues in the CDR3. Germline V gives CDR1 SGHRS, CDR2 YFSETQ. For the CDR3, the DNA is TGCGCCAGCAGCGATGGACGGCGCCTATACTTC. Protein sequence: CASSDGRRLYF. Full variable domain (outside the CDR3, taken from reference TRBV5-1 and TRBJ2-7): KAGVTQTPRYLIKTRGQQVTLSCSPISGHRSVSWYQQTPGQGLQFLFEYFSETQRNKGNFPGRFSGRQFSNSRSEMNVSTLELGDSALYLCASSDGRRLYFGPGTRLTVT.

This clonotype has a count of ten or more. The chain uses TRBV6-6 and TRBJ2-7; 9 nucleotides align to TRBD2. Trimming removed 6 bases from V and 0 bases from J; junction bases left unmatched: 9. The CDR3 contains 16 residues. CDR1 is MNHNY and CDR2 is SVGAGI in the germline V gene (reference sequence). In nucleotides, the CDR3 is TGTGCCAGCAGCCGCCCGACTAGCGGCGTCTCCTACGAGCAGTACTTC. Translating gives CASSRPTSGVSYEQYF.

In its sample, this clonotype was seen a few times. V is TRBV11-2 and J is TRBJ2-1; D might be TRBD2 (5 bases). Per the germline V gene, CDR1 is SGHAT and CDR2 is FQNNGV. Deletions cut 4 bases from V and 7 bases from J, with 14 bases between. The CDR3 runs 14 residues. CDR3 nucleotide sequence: TGTGCCAGCAGCTCTCTAATACGGGGTAATGAGCAGTTCTTC. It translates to CASSSLIRGNEQFF.